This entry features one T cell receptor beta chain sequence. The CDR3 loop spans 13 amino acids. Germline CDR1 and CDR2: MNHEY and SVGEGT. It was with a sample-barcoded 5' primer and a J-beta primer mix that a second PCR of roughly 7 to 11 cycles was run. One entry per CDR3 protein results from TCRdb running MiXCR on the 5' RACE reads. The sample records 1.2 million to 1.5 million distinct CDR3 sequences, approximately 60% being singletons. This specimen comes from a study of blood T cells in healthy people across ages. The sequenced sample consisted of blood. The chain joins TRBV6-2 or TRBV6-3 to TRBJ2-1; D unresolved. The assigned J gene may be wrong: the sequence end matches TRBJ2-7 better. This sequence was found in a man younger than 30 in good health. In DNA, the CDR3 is TGTGCCAGCCCCCGGAGCTCCTACAATGAGCAGTACTTC. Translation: CASPRSSYNEQYF.